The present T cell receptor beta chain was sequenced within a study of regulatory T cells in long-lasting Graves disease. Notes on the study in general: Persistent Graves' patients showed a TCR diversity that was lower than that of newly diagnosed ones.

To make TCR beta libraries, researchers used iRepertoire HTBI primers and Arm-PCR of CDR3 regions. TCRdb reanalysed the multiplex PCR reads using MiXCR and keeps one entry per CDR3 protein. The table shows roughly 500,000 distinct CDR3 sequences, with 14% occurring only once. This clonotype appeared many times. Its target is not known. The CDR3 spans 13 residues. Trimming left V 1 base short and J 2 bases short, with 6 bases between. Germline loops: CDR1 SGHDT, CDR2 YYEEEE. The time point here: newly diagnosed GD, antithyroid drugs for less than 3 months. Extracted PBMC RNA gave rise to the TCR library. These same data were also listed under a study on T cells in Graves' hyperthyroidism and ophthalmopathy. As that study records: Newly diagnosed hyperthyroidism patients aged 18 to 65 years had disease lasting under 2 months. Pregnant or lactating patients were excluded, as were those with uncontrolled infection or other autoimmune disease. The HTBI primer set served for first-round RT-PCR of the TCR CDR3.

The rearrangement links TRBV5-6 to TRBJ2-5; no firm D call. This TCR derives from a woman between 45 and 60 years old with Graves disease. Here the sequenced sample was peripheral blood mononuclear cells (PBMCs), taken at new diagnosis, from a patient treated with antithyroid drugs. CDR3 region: CASSLLLQETQYF. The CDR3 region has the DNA TGTGCCAGCAGCTTGCTACTGCAAGAGACCCAGTACTTC. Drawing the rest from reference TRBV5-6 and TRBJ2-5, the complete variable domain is DAGVTQSPTHLIKTRGQQVTLRCSPKSGHDTVSWYQQALGQGPQFIFQYYEEEERQRGNFPDRFSGHQFPNYSSELNVNALLLGDSALYLCASSLLLQETQYFGPGTRLLVL.